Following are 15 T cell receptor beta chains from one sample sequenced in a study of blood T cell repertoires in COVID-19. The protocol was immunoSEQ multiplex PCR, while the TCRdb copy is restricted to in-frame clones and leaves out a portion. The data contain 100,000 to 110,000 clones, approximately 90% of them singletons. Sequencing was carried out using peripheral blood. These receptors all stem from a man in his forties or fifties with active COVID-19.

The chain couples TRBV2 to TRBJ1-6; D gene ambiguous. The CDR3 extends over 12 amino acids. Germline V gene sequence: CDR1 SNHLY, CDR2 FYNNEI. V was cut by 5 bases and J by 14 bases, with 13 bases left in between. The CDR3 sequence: CASSSIPGALHF. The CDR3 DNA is TGTGCCAGCAGTTCTATACCCGGTGCCCTCCACTTT. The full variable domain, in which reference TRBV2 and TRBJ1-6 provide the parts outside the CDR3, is EPEVTQTPSHQVTQMGQEVILRCVPISNHLYFYWYRQILGQKVEFLVSFYNNEISEKSEIFDDQFSVERPDGSNFTLKIRSTKLEDSAMYFCASSSIPGALHFGNGTRLTVT.

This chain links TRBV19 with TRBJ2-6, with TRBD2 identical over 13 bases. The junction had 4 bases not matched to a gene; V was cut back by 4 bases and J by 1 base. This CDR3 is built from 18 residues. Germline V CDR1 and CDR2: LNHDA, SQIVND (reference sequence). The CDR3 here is CASSTLAGGPSGANVLTF. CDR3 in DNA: TGTGCCAGTAGTACACTAGCGGGAGGGCCTTCTGGGGCCAACGTCCTGACTTTC. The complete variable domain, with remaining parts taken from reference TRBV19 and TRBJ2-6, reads DGGITQSPKYLFRKEGQNVTLSCEQNLNHDAMYWYRQDPGQGLRLIYYSQIVNDFQKGDIAEGYSVSREKKESFPLTVTSAQKNPTAFYLCASSTLAGGPSGANVLTFGAGSRLTVL.

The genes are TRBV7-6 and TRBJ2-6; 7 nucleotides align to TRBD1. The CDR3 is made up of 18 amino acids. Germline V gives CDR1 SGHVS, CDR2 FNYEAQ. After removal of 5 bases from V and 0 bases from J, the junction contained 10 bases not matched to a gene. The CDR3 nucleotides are TGTGCCAGCAGCATTGCACAGGGGTTGAGCTCTGGGGCCAACGTCCTGACTTTC. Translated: CASSIAQGLSSGANVLTF.

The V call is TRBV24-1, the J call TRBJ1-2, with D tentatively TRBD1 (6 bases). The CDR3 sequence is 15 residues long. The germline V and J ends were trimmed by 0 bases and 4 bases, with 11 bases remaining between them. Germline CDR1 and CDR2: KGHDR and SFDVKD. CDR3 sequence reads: CATSDLDGQLYGYTF. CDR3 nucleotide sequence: TGTGCCACCAGTGATTTGGATGGACAGCTCTATGGCTACACCTTC.

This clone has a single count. The CDR3 reads CASSLGQGAYEQYF. The DNA of the CDR3 is TGTGCCAGCAGCTTAGGGCAGGGGGCCTACGAGCAGTACTTC. The gene calls are TRBV7-9 and TRBJ2-7; 7 bases map to TRBD1. The CDR3 length is 14 residues. Germline values: CDR1 SEHNR, CDR2 FQNEAQ (reference sequence). Trimming cost V 1 base and J 2 bases; bases outside gene matches: 2.

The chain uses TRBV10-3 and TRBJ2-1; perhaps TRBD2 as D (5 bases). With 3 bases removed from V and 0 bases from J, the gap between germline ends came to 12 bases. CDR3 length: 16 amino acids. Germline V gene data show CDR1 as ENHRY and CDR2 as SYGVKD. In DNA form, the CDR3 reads TGTGCCATCAGTGAACGGGGTCTGGTCTCCTACAATGAGCAGTTCTTC. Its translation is CAISERGLVSYNEQFF.

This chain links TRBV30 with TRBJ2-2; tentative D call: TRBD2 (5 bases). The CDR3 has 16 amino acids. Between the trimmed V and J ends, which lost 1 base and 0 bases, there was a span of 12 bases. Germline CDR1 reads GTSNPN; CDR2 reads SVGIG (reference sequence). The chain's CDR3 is CAWSGRGGANTGELFF. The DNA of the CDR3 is TGTGCCTGGAGTGGCCGGGGTGGGGCGAACACCGGGGAGCTGTTTTTT.

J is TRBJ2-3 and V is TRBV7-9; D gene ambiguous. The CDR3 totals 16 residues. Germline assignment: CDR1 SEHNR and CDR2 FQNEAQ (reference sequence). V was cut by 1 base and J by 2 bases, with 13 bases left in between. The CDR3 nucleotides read TGTGCCAGCAGCTTAGACTACGGAACTACCACAGATACGCAGTATTTT. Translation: CASSLDYGTTTDTQYF.

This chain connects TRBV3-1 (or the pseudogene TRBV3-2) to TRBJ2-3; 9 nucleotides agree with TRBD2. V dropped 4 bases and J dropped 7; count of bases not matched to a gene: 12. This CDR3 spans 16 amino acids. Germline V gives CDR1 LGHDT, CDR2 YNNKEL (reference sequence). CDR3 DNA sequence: TGTGCCAGCAGCCTCCTCATAGCGGGAGTGTCATATACGCAGTATTTT. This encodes CASSLLIAGVSYTQYF.

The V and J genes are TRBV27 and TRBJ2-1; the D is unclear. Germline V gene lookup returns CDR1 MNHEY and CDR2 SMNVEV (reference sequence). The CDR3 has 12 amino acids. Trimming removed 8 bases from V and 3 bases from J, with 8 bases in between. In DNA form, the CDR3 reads TGTGCCAGCCTAGGTCTCTACAATGAGCAGTTCTTC. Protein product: CASLGLYNEQFF.

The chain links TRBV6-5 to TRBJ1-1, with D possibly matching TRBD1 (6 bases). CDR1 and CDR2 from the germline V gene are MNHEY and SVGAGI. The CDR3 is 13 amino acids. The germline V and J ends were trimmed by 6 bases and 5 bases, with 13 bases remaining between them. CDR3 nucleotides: TGTGCCAGCAGCGGACAGCCAACGACTGAAGCTTTCTTT. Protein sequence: CASSGQPTTEAFF.

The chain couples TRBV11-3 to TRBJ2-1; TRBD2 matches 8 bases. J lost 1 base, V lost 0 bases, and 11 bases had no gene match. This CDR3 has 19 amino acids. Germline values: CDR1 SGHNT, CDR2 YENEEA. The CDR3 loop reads CASSLDASGRSRSYNEQFF. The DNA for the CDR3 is TGTGCCAGCAGCTTAGATGCCAGCGGGAGATCTCGGTCCTACAATGAGCAGTTCTTC. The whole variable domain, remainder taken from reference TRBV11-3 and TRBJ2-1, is EAGVVQSPRYKIIEKKQPVAFWCNPISGHNTLYWYLQNLGQGPELLIRYENEEAVDDSQLPKDRFSAERLKGVDSTLKIQPAELGDSAVYLCASSLDASGRSRSYNEQFFGPGTRLTVL.

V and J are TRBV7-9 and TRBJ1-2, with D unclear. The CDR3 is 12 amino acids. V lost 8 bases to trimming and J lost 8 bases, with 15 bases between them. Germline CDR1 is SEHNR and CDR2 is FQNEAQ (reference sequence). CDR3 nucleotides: TGTGCCAGCGCCTCAAGGGAGTACGGCTACACCTTC. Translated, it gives CASASREYGYTF.

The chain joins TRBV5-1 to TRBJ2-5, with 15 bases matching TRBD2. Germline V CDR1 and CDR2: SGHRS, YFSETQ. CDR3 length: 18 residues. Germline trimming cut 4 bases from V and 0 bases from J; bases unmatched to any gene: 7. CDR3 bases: TGCGCCAGCAGCCTACCGGGACTAGCGGGGGGCCACCAAGAGACCCAGTACTTC. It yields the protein CASSLPGLAGGHQETQYF.

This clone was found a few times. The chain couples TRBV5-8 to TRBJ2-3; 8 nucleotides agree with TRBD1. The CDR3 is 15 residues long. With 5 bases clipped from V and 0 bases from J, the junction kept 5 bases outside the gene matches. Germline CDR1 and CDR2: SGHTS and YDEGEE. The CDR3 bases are TGTGCCAGCAGTCAGGACAGGGCCAGCACAGATACGCAGTATTTT. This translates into CASSQDRASTDTQYF.